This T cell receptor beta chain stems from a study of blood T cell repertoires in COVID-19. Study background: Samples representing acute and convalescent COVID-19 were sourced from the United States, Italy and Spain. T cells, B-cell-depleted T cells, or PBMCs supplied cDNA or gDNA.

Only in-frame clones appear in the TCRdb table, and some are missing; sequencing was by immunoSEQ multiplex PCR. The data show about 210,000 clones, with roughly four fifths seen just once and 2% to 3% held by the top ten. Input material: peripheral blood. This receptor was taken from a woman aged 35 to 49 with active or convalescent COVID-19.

The CDR3 spells CASSPIRGAGADTQYF. For the CDR3, the DNA is TGTGCCAGCAGTCCGATACGGGGGGCCGGGGCAGATACGCAGTATTTT. The chain recombines TRBV27 with TRBJ2-3; D possibly corresponds to TRBD2 (7 bases). The CDR3 length is 16 residues. Germline CDR1 MNHEY, CDR2 SMNVEV (reference sequence). V was shortened by 5 bases and J by 4 bases, with 19 bases between the two germline ends.